The entry that follows covers one T cell receptor beta chain sequence. V shed 6 bases and J 5 bases; nucleotides not matched to a gene: 10. The CDR3 has 15 amino acids. Germline CDR1 reads MNHNY; CDR2 reads SVGAGI (reference sequence). The sample originates from a study of T cell changes during pregnancy in multiple sclerosis. This table comes from immunoSEQ multiplex PCR, and its TCRdb copy is limited to in-frame clones, with some not included. The sample shows tens of thousands of clones, 90% of them seen only once. The V gene is TRBV6-6, the J gene TRBJ1-1; 9 bases line up with TRBD1. This TCR was sampled from a female donor with multiple sclerosis, enrolled in a pregnancy study. The specimen was CD8+ T cells from peripheral blood mononuclear cells, collected in the third trimester of pregnancy. The CDR3 sequence: CASRSGTGSDTEAFF. DNA of the CDR3: TGTGCCAGCAGATCCGGGACAGGGAGCGATACTGAAGCTTTCTTT.